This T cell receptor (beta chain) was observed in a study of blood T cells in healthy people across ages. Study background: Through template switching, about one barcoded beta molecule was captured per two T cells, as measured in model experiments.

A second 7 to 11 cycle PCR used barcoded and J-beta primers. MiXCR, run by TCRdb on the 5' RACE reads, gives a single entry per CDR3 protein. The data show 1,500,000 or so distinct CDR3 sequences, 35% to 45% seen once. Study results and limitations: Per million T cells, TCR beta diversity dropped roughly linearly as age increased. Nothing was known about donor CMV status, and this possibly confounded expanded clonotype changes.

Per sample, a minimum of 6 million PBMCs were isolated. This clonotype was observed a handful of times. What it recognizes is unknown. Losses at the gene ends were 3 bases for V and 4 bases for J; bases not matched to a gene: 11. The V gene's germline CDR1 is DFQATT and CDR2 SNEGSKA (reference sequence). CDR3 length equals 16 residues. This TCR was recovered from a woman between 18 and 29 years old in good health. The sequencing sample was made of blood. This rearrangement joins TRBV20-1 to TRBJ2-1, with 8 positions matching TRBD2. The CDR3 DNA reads TGCAGTGCTAGCCGTCCCAGCGGGAGTCGGTACAATGAGCAGTTCTTC. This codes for CSASRPSGSRYNEQFF.